This T cell receptor (beta chain) was documented in a study of blood T cell repertoires in COVID-19. Across the whole study: COVID-19 samples from acute and convalescent phases originated in the United States, Italy and Spain.

Libraries were prepared by immunoSEQ multiplex PCR; TCRdb keeps only in-frame clonotypes and omits some of them. The data show fewer than 350,000 clones, around 91% seen once. Cohort 3 recovered donors had two negative PCRs, clearance, or symptom resolution. The CDR3 loop spans 15 amino acids. CDR1 SGHRS and CDR2 YFSETQ come from the germline V gene. The J segment lost 2 bases and the V segment lost 4 bases, leaving 7 bases of the junction unmatched. The V gene is TRBV5-1, the J gene TRBJ2-7; TRBD1 matches at 9 bases. The sequenced sample was PBMCs or T cells enriched from blood (not recorded which). This clonotype originated in a middle-aged woman who had recovered from COVID-19. CDR3 amino acids: CASSKTGGPTYEQYF. DNA of the CDR3: TGCGCCAGCAGCAAGACAGGGGGGCCTACCTACGAGCAGTACTTC.